This TCR beta chain was recovered during a study of technical replicates of blood from a few donors. This CDR3 has 15 amino acids. Clones were read by immunoSEQ multiplex PCR, and TCRdb kept only the in-frame ones, dropping some. Altogether approximately 75,000 clones are present, nearly 98% being singletons, with the ten largest covering approximately 0.18%. The genes are TRBV21-1 and TRBJ1-5; no DNA check was done on the table's D call, TRBD1. TRBV21-1 is recorded as a pseudogene. The specimen was T cells isolated from PBMCs. This sequence was found in a human donor in good health. The chain's CDR3 is CASSFRDRVNQPQHF. The CDR3 DNA is TGTGCCAGCAGCTTCCGGGACAGGGTCAATCAGCCCCAGCATTTT.